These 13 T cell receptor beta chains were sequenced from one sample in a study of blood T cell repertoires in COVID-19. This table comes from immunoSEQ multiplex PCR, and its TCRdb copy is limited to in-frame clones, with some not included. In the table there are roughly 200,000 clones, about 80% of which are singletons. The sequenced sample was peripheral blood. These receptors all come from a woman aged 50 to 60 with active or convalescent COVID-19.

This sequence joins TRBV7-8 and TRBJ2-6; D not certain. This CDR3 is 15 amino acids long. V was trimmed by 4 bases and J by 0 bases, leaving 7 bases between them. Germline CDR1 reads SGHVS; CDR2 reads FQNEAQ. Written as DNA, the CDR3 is TGTGCCAGCAGCTCCAGGATCTCTGGGGCCAACGTCCTGACTTTC. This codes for CASSSRISGANVLTF.

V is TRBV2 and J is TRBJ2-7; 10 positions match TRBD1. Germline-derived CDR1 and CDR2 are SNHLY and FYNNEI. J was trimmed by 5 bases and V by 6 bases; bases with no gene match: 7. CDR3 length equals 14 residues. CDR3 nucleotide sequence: TGTGCCAGCAGCCGGGACAGGGGAATCAACGAGCAGTACTTC. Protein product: CASSRDRGINEQYF.

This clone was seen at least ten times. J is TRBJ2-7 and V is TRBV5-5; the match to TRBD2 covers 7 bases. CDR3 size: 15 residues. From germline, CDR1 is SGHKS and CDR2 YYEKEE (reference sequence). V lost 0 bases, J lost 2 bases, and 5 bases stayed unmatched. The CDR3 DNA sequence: TGTGCCAGCAGCTTGGAAGGGCGGGAGCCCTACGAGCAGTACTTC. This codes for CASSLEGREPYEQYF.

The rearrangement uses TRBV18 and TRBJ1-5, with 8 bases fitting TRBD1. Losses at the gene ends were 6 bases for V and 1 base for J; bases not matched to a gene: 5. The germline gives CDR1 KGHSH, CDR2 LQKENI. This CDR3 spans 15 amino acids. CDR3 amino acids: CASSPGQGSNQPQHF. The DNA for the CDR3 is TGTGCCAGCTCCCCCGGACAGGGAAGCAATCAGCCCCAGCATTTT.

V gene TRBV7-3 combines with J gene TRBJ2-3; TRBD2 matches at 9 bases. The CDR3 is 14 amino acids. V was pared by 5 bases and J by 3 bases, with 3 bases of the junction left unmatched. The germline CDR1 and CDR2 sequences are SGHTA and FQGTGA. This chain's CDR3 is CASSPAGGTDTQYF. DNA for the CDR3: TGTGCCAGCAGCCCAGCGGGGGGAACAGATACGCAGTATTTT.

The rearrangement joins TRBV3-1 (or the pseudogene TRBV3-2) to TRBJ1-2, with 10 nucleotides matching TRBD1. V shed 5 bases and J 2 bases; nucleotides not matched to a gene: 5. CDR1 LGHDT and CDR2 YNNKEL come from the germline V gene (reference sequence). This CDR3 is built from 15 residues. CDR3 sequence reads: CASSARDRGNYGYTF. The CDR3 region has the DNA TGTGCCAGCAGCGCACGGGACAGGGGAAACTATGGCTACACCTTC.

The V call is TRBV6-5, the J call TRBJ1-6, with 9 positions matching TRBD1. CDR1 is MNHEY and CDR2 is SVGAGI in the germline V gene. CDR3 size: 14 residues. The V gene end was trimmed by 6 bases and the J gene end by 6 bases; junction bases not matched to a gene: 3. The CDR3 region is CASRGQGGNSPLHF. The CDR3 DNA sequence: TGTGCCAGCAGGGGACAGGGTGGTAATTCACCCCTCCACTTT.

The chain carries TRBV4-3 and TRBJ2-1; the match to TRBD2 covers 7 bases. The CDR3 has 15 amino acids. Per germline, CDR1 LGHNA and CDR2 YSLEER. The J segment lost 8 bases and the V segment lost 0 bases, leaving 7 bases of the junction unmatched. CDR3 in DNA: TGCGCCAGCAGCCAAGATCTAGCGGTCTTGGATGAGCAGTTCTTC. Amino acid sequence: CASSQDLAVLDEQFF.

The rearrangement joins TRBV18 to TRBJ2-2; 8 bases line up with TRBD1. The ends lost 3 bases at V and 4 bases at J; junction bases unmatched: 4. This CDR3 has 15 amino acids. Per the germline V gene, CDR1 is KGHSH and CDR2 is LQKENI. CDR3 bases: TGTGCCAGCTCACCCGGACAGGGCGGCACCGGGGAGCTGTTTTTT. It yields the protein CASSPGQGGTGELFF.

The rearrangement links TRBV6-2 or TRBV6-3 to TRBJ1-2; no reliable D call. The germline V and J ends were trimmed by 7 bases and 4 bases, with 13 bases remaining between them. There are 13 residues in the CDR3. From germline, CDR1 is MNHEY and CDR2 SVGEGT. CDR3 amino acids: CASTPDTLYGYTF. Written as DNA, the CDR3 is TGTGCCAGCACCCCCGACACTCTCTATGGCTACACCTTC.

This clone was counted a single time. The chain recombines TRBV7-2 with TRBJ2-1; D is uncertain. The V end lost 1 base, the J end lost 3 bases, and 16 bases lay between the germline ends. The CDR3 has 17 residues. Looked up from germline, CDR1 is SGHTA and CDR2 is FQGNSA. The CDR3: CASSLVPGSYNYNEQFF. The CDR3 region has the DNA TGTGCCAGCAGCTTAGTCCCGGGTTCATATAACTACAATGAGCAGTTCTTC.

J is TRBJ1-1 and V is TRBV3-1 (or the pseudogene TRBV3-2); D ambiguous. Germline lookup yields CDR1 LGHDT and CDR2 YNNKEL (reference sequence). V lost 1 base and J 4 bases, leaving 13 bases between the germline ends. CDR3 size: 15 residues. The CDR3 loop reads CASSQAGASGTEAFF. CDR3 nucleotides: TGTGCCAGCAGCCAAGCCGGCGCTTCGGGCACTGAAGCTTTCTTT.

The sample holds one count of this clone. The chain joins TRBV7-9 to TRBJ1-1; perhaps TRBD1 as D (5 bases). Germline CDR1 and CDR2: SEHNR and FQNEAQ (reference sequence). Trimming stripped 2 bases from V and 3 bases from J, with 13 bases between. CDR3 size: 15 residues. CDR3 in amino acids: CASSLLAGGDTEAFF. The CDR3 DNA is TGTGCCAGCAGCTTACTCGCGGGGGGAGACACTGAAGCTTTCTTT.